Listed below are T cell receptor beta chains from one sample, sequenced in a study of cytomegalovirus exposure and HLA in healthy donors. TCRdb's table, derived via immunoSEQ multiplex PCR, lists solely in-frame clones and lacks some. This table holds roughly 140,000 clones, roughly 85% found once. Sequencing was carried out using PBMCs. The source of these receptors is a male donor in good health and CMV-seronegative. Each CDR3 is given with its conserved first and last residue. A D gene is named only where the DNA matches it firmly. Only some rows state a clone size, as once, few, many or a class for expanded clones.

>.|18|TRBV5-1|TRBJ1-1|TRBD1
CASSVYRGQARLNTEAFF
TGCGCCAGCAGCGTGTACAGGGGGCAGGCAAGGTTGAACACTGAAGCTTTCTTT
>.|16|TRBV9|TRBJ2-7|TRBD2
CASSVGAAGAAYEQYF
TGTGCCAGCAGCGTAGGGGCCGCGGGAGCGGCCTACGAGCAGTACTTC
>.|12|TRBV7-9|TRBJ2-7|.
CSSSSHTYEQYF
TGTTCCAGCAGCTCTCACACCTACGAGCAGTACTTC
>.|12|TRBV19|TRBJ1-2|.
CASSRQNYGYTF
TGTGCCAGTAGTAGACAGAACTATGGCTACACCTTC
>.|11|TRBV2|TRBJ2-7|.
CASSVTGEQYF
TGTGCCAGCAGCGTGACAGGCGAGCAGTACTTC
>.|15|TRBV6-5|TRBJ2-7|TRBD2
CASSLKEAGGFEQYF
TGTGCCAGCAGTCTAAAAGAAGCGGGAGGGTTCGAGCAGTACTTC
>.|16|TRBV7-9|TRBJ2-3|.
CASSLDGRGGTDTQYF
TGTGCCAGCAGCTTAGACGGACGGGGTGGCACAGATACGCAGTATTTT
>.|14|TRBV18|TRBJ2-7|.
CASSPLSRAYEQYF
TGTGCCAGCTCACCCCTGAGCAGGGCCTACGAGCAGTACTTC
>few|14|TRBV5-6|TRBJ1-6|TRBD1
CASSWDRDNSPLHF
TGTGCCAGCAGCTGGGACAGAGATAATTCACCCCTCCACTTT
>.|13|TRBV11-2|TRBJ2-7|.
CASSRALGYEQYF
TGTGCCAGCAGCCGCGCCCTCGGCTACGAGCAGTACTTC
>once|15|TRBV18|TRBJ2-7|TRBD1
CASSPKQGAVGEQYF
TGTGCCAGCTCACCTAAACAGGGGGCGGTGGGGGAGCAGTACTTC
>.|14|TRBV7-2|TRBJ2-7|.
CASSPPERGYEQYF
TGTGCCAGCAGTCCTCCAGAGAGGGGGTACGAGCAGTACTTC
>.|15|TRBV30|TRBJ1-6|TRBD1
CASRDRVAIRSPLHF
TGTGCCTCCAGGGACAGGGTGGCTATTCGTTCACCCCTCCACTTT
>.|17|TRBV7-9|TRBJ2-3|TRBD2
CASSLGSSGRITDTQYF
TGTGCCAGCAGCCTCGGGAGTAGCGGGAGGATAACAGATACGCAGTATTTT
>few|15|TRBV7-9|TRBJ2-7|.
CASSLAGAESYEQYF
TGTGCCAGCAGCTTAGCGGGAGCTGAATCCTACGAGCAGTACTTC
>once|15|TRBV4-3|TRBJ2-7|.
CASSQAVREGYEQYF
TGCGCCAGCAGCCAAGCGGTCCGGGAAGGCTACGAGCAGTACTTC
>.|16|TRBV27|TRBJ2-5|TRBD2
CASSPLGTSFRETQYF
TGTGCCAGCAGTCCCCTCGGGACTAGCTTCCGGGAGACCCAGTACTTC
>.|15|TRBV11-3|TRBJ2-7|.
CASSFSGLEVGEQYF
TGTGCCAGCAGCTTTTCGGGACTGGAAGTTGGCGAGCAGTACTTC
>.|14|TRBV2|TRBJ2-7|TRBD2
CASSDRAGGDEQYF
TGTGCCAGCAGTGATCGGGCGGGGGGGGACGAGCAGTACTTC
>.|14|TRBV11-2|TRBJ2-1|.
CASSLWLANNEQFF
TGTGCCAGCAGCTTATGGCTAGCAAACAATGAGCAGTTCTTC
>.|13|TRBV7-9|TRBJ2-1|.
CASSRDYYNEQFF
TGTGCCAGCAGCCGCGACTATTACAATGAGCAGTTCTTC
>.|14|TRBV10-3|TRBJ1-1|TRBD1
CAIRGNPGGTEAFF
TGTGCCATCAGGGGAAATCCAGGGGGCACTGAAGCTTTCTTT